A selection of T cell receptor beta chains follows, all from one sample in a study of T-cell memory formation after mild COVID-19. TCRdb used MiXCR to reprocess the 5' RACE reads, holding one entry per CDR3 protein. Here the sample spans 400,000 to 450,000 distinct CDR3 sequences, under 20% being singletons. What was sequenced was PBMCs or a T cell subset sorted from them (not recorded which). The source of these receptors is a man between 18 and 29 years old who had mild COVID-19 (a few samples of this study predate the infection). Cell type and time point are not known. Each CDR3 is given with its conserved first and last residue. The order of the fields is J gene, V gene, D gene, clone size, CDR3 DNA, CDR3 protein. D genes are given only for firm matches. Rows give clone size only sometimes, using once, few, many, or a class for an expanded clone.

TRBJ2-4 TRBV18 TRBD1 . TGTGCCAGCTCACTTACTTCCGGGACAGGAGTTCAGTACTTC CASSLTSGTGVQYF
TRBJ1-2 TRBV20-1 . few TGCAGTGCTAGCTCGGACTATGGCTACACCTTC CSASSDYGYTF
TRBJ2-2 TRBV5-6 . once TGTGCCAGCAGCCTGGGACCCGCCGGGGAGCTGTTTTTT CASSLGPAGELFF
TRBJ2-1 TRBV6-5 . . TGTGCCAGCAGTTATAAGGCTTTGAGTGAGCAGTTCTTC CASSYKALSEQFF
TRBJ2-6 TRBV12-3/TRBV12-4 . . TGTGCCAGCAGTTTAGTGATGGGAGAGTCTGGGGCCAACGTCCTGACTTTC CASSLVMGESGANVLTF
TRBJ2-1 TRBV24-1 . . TGTGCCACCAGTGCAAGCTCCTACAATGAGCAGTTCTTC CATSASSYNEQFF
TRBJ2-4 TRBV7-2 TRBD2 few TGTGCCAGCAGCCTAGCGGGGGCCCAAAACATTCAGTACTTC CASSLAGAQNIQYF
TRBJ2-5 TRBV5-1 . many TGCGCCAGCCGGACGGCTCAAGAGACCCAGTACTTC CASRTAQETQYF
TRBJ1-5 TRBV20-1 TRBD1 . TGCAGTGCTAGCGGGACAGGGGAGATTAGCAATCAGCCCCAGCATTTT CSASGTGEISNQPQHF
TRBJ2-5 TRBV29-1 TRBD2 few TGCAGCGCGCTAGCGGGGGGGCAGGAGACCCAGTACTTC CSALAGGQETQYF
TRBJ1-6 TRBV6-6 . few TGTGCCAGTTGGACAGCTAATTCACCCCTCCACTTT CASWTANSPLHF
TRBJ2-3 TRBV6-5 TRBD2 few TGTGCCAGCAGTCCGGGACTAGCGGGGGGGGTAGATCCGCAGTATTTT CASSPGLAGGVDPQYF
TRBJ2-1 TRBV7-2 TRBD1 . TGTGCCAGCAGCAGACGACAGGGATTCCGGGCCTACAATGAGCAGTTCTTC CASSRRQGFRAYNEQFF
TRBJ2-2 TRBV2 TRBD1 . TGTGCCATCAGCGGACAGGGGGCCGCGAACACCGGGGAGCTGTTTTTT CAISGQGAANTGELFF
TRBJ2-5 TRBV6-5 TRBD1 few TGTGCCAGCAGTCAAGCCGGGACAGGCAGAGAGACCCAGTACTTC CASSQAGTGRETQYF
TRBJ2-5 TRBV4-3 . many TGCGCCAGCAGCCAAGATCTAGGCCAAGAGACCCAGTACTTC CASSQDLGQETQYF
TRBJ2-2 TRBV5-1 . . TGCGCCAGGAGGACCGGGGAGCTGTTTTTT CARRTGELFF
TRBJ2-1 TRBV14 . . TGTGCCAGCAATAGGCCACCTCAGGGTGAGGATGAGCAGTTCTTC CASNRPPQGEDEQFF
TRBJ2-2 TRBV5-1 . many TGTGCCAGCAGCCTCGGCCCGACCGGGGAGCTGTTTTTT CASSLGPTGELFF
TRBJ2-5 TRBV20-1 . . TGCAGTGCGCGACGGGCAACCTTACAAGAGACCCAGTACTTC CSARRATLQETQYF